The text below deals with one T cell receptor beta chain. The clone's antigen remains unknown. No much larger clonotype is one base removed from it; base qualities were not supplied. The record originates from a study of technical replicates of blood from a handful of donors (dated by TCRdb to 2017 to 2019). The method behind the library was the immunoSEQ multiplex PCR assay. TCRdb mirrors the immuneACCESS table, restricted to in-frame sequences. Some clones are absent from its copies; in checked studies, under half trace to an unresolved V gene, and the reason for the others is unknown. This sample is represented by about 76,000 clones; approximately 96% of them were singletons. The top ten hold 0.21% of the sample. The clonotype originates from a human donor in good health. Sequencing was performed on T cells isolated from PBMCs.

At the DNA level, the sequence is TGCGCCAGCAGCTGGGATGGGCAGGGGACTAATGAAAAACTGTTTTTT. Its translation is CASSWDGQGTNEKLFF. In this chain, TRBV5-1 is recombined with TRBJ1-4; matching of 6 bases hints at TRBD1 as the D gene. The CDR3 covers 16 residues, taking in both the cysteine and the phenylalanine. Only the CDR3 region is kept as DNA, spanning 48 bases read in frame from base 1. V is pared back by 3 bases and J by 2 bases, with 14 bases lying between the germline termini. The germline V gene gives CDR1 as SGHRS and CDR2 as YFSETQ.